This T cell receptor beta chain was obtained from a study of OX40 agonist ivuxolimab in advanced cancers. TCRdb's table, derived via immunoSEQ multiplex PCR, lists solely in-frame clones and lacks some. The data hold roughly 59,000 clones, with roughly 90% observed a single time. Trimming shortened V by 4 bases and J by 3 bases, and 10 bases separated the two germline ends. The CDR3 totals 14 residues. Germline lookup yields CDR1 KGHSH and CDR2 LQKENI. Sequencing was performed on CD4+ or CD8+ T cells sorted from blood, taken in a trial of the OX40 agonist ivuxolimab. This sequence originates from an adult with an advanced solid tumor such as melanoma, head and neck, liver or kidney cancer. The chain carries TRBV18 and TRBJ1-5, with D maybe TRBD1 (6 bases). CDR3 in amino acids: CASSQDSLNQPQHF. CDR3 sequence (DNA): TGTGCCAGCTCACAGGACAGCCTCAATCAGCCCCAGCATTTT.